These 6 T cell receptor beta chains were sequenced from one sample in a study of PD-1 blockade in classical Hodgkin lymphoma. Some clones are missing from TCRdb's copy, which holds only in-frame ones; the method was immunoSEQ multiplex PCR. The sample gives 25,000 or so clones, approximately 74% of which show up once; 15% to 20% is in the top ten. The patients all showed relapse after autologous stem cell transplantation, while their brentuximab vedotin exposure varied. The sequencing here drew on peripheral blood mononuclear cells (PBMCs), taken at baseline. These receptors came from a human donor with classical Hodgkin lymphoma.

The CDR3 here is CASSLVLSTIPYEQYV. The CDR3 DNA sequence: TGTGCCAGCAGCTTGGTTCTGTCGACGATACCCTACGAGCAGTACGTC. The chain carries TRBV5-8 and TRBJ2-7; D ambiguous. CDR1 is SGHTS, CDR2 YDEGEE, per germline. V gave up 0 bases and J gave up 2 bases, with 15 bases separating them. The CDR3 sequence is 16 residues long.

The chain uses TRBV27 and TRBJ1-1, with D possibly matching TRBD1 (6 bases). The CDR3 has 14 amino acids. The germline CDR1 and CDR2 sequences are MNHEY and SMNVEV (reference sequence). V lost 5 bases and J lost 5, with 15 bases in between. CDR3 loop: CASSPGHGSTEAFF. DNA of the CDR3: TGTGCCAGCAGTCCGGGACACGGGTCTACTGAAGCTTTCTTT.

The V and J genes are TRBV19 and TRBJ1-2; 10 bases are shared with TRBD1. The V and J ends lost 3 bases and 5 bases, in that order; junction bases with no gene match: 6. This CDR3 has 15 residues. Germline V CDR1 and CDR2: LNHDA, SQIVND (reference sequence). The CDR3 DNA follows: TGTGCCAGTAGTATCCCCGGGACAGGGGTTTATGGCTACACCTTC. It translates to CASSIPGTGVYGYTF. The full variable domain, with the rest looked up from reference TRBV19 and TRBJ1-2, is DGGITQSPKYLFRKEGQNVTLSCEQNLNHDAMYWYRQDPGQGLRLIYYSQIVNDFQKGDIAEGYSVSREKKESFPLTVTSAQKNPTAFYLCASSIPGTGVYGYTFGSGTRLTVV.

The chain is built from TRBV5-1 and TRBJ1-4, with D possibly matching TRBD1 (5 bases). Germline CDR1 is SGHRS and CDR2 is YFSETQ. V shed 0 bases and J shed 4 bases, with 7 bases lying between them. This CDR3 has 14 amino acids. CDR3 coding DNA: TGCGCCAGCAGCTTGGGACAGAGTAATGAAAAACTGTTTTTT. It specifies CASSLGQSNEKLFF.

The rearrangement joins TRBV30 to TRBJ2-3, with 7 nucleotides matching TRBD1. The V and J ends lost 4 bases and 8 bases, in that order; junction bases with no gene match: 9. Germline CDR1 and CDR2: GTSNPN and SVGIG (reference sequence). There are 13 residues in the CDR3. CDR3 nucleotides: TGTGCCTGGACGGGCCTGGCAGGGGGTACGCAGTATTTT. Translated: CAWTGLAGGTQYF.

The chain is built from TRBV21-1 and TRBJ1-5. TRBV21-1 is recorded as a pseudogene. This CDR3 contains 19 residues. CDR3 in amino acids: CASSKAQEGMVGGNQPQHF. The CDR3 DNA is TGTGCCAGCAGCAAAGCGCAAGAGGGAATGGTAGGTGGCAATCAGCCCCAGCATTTT.